Below are 30 T cell receptor beta chains sequenced from a single sample in a study of blood T cell repertoires in COVID-19 (dated by TCRdb to about 2020). Receptor libraries were prepared by the immunoSEQ multiplex PCR assay. Entries here come from immuneACCESS through TCRdb and include only in-frame sequences with V and J called. Some clones fail to appear in such tables; in the studies checked, an unresolved V gene covers under half of the shortfall, and the cause of the remainder is unknown. The sample table holds some 180,000 clones, of which around 82% were seen once. The top ten hold approximately 2% of the sample. What was sequenced was peripheral blood. Receptor source: an elderly woman with acute or convalescent COVID-19.

The chain uses TRBV7-9 and TRBJ1-2; D is perhaps TRBD1 (6 bases). This CDR3 is 14 amino acids long. The germline V gene encodes CDR1 SEHNR and CDR2 FQNEAQ (reference sequence). The germline V and J ends were trimmed by 4 bases and 4 bases, with 13 bases remaining between them. The CDR3 region is CASSSLQGPYGYTF. For the CDR3, the DNA is TGTGCCAGCAGCTCTCTACAGGGCCCCTATGGCTACACCTTC.

The chain recombines TRBV28 with TRBJ1-2; 8 positions agree with TRBD1. CDR1 is MDHEN and CDR2 is SYDVKM in the germline V gene. The CDR3 spans 17 residues. The trim removed 10 bases at V and 7 bases at J, leaving 23 bases unmatched. CDR3 DNA sequence: TGTGCCACCATCTTCATCACACCCTGGACAGGGCTTGGTGGCTACACCTTC. Its translation is CATIFITPWTGLGGYTF.

The chain is built from TRBV19 and TRBJ1-3; 7 bases match TRBD1. This CDR3 is built from 17 residues. J gave up 1 base and V 9 bases, and 15 bases lay outside the gene matches. Germline CDR1 LNHDA, CDR2 SQIVND (reference sequence). The CDR3 sequence is CASSYLTGARSGNTIYF. The CDR3 DNA sequence: TGTGCCAGCTCCTACCTTACAGGGGCCAGATCTGGAAACACCATATATTTT.

This chain links TRBV7-2 with TRBJ2-2, with TRBD2 identical over 12 bases. The CDR3 length is 16 residues. The germline V gene encodes CDR1 SGHTA and CDR2 FQGNSA. V lost 5 bases and J lost 5; bases outside the gene matches: 6. This CDR3 is CASSRGTSGYTGELFF. DNA of the CDR3: TGTGCCAGCAGCCGTGGGACTAGCGGGTATACCGGGGAGCTGTTTTTT. Together with reference TRBV7-2 and TRBJ2-2, the CDR3 gives the full variable domain: GAGVSQSPSNKVTEKGKDVELRCDPISGHTALYWYRQSLGQGLEFLIYFQGNSAPDKSGLPSDRFSAERTGGSVSTLTIQRTQQEDSAVYLCASSRGTSGYTGELFFGEGSRLTVL.

The chain carries TRBV7-2 and TRBJ2-1, with D perhaps TRBD2 (6 bases). The CDR3 runs 15 residues. Trimming shortened V by 5 bases and J by 4 bases, and 15 bases separated the two germline ends. Germline assignment: CDR1 SGHTA and CDR2 FQGNSA. CDR3 loop: CASSPSGQEYNEQFF. The CDR3 DNA is TGTGCCAGCAGCCCGAGCGGGCAGGAATACAATGAGCAGTTCTTC.

The chain couples TRBV3-1 (or the pseudogene TRBV3-2) to TRBJ2-7; TRBD2 aligns across 12 bases. This CDR3 comprises 15 residues. Germline V CDR1 and CDR2: LGHDT, YNNKEL (reference sequence). J lost 4 bases, V lost 1 base, and 2 bases had no gene match. CDR3 loop: CASSQVGLAGYEQYF. The CDR3 DNA follows: TGTGCCAGCAGCCAAGTGGGACTAGCGGGTTACGAGCAGTACTTC.

In this sample, this clone turned up a few times. This chain joins TRBV5-1 and TRBJ2-5; 8 bases agree with TRBD2. The V segment lost 1 base and the J segment 0 bases; nucleotides outside the gene matches: 8. The germline CDR1 and CDR2 sequences are SGHRS and YFSETQ. The CDR3 is made up of 17 amino acids. CDR3 nucleotides: TGCGCCAGCAGCTTGTCGGTTGGAGCGGGAGACCAAGAGACCCAGTACTTC. As protein: CASSLSVGAGDQETQYF. Using reference TRBV5-1 and TRBJ2-5 for the parts outside the CDR3, the full variable domain is KAGVTQTPRYLIKTRGQQVTLSCSPISGHRSVSWYQQTPGQGLQFLFEYFSETQRNKGNFPGRFSGRQFSNSRSEMNVSTLELGDSALYLCASSLSVGAGDQETQYFGPGTRLLVL.

The rearrangement uses TRBV7-3 and TRBJ2-1; the D gene is possibly TRBD1 (6 bases). Trimming pared 6 bases from V and 10 bases from J, leaving 25 bases between. The CDR3 is 16 amino acids. CDR1 SGHTA and CDR2 FQGTGA come from the germline V gene. The CDR3 here is CASSYRALTSEEEQFF. The CDR3 DNA follows: TGTGCCAGCAGTTACAGGGCTTTAACCAGCGAGGAGGAGCAGTTCTTC.

The rearrangement links TRBV19 to TRBJ1-1, with D tentatively TRBD1 (6 bases). This CDR3 is built from 13 residues. The germline V gene encodes CDR1 LNHDA and CDR2 SQIVND (reference sequence). Deletions cut 4 bases from V and 1 base from J, with 7 bases between. The CDR3 region has the DNA TGTGCCAGTAGTAGGACAGCGAACACTGAAGCTTTCTTT. Translating it yields CASSRTANTEAFF.

This chain connects TRBV3-1 (or the pseudogene TRBV3-2) to TRBJ2-5, with D perhaps matching TRBD2 (6 bases). V shed 1 base and J shed 11 bases, with 17 bases lying between them. The CDR3 is 14 amino acids. The V gene's germline CDR1 is LGHDT and CDR2 YNNKEL (reference sequence). DNA of the CDR3: TGTGCCAGCAGCCAAGGGGTCAAACAGAGCGGGCAGTACTTC. Its protein product is CASSQGVKQSGQYF.

V usage is TRBV12-3 or TRBV12-4 and J usage is TRBJ2-2; D may be TRBD2 (5 bases). The CDR3 is made up of 13 amino acids. Between the trimmed V and J ends, which lost 5 bases and 5 bases, there was a span of 9 bases. CDR3 protein: CASSRTGTGELFF. The DNA of the CDR3 is TGTGCCAGCAGTCGGACTGGGACCGGGGAGCTGTTTTTT.

This rearrangement joins TRBV5-1 to TRBJ2-7; no clear D. The germline V gene has CDR1 SGHRS and CDR2 YFSETQ. Deletions cut 1 base from V and 2 bases from J, with 7 bases between. This CDR3 contains 13 residues. As DNA, the CDR3 is TGCGCCAGCAGCTTGAAACAGCCCTACGAGCAGTACTTC. This sequence encodes CASSLKQPYEQYF.

The V call is TRBV6-9, the J call TRBJ1-3; D possibly corresponds to TRBD1 (6 bases). Germline CDR1 is MNHGY and CDR2 is SVAAGI. The V gene lost 6 bases and the J gene lost 0 bases, with 15 bases spanning the gap. The CDR3 has 16 residues. CDR3 DNA: TGTGCCAGCAGCTCCAGGACAGAGCACTCTGGAAACACCATATATTTT. Amino acid sequence: CASSSRTEHSGNTIYF.

As regards this clone: Other DNA sequences in the sample encode the same CDR3. The chain joins TRBV7-2 to TRBJ2-5; TRBD1 matches at 7 bases. After removal of 5 bases from V and 4 bases from J, the junction contained 7 bases not matched to a gene. Germline CDR1 is SGHTA and CDR2 is FQGNSA. The CDR3 has 14 residues. The CDR3 loop is CASSATGAGETQYF. CDR3 coding DNA: TGTGCCAGCAGCGCAACAGGGGCGGGAGAGACCCAGTACTTC. Supplemented by reference TRBV7-2 and TRBJ2-5, the full variable domain reads GAGVSQSPSNKVTEKGKDVELRCDPISGHTALYWYRQSLGQGLEFLIYFQGNSAPDKSGLPSDRFSAERTGGSVSTLTIQRTQQEDSAVYLCASSATGAGETQYFGPGTRLLVL.

The chain couples TRBV24-1 to TRBJ2-5; 11 bases line up with TRBD2. This CDR3 contains 15 residues. J lost 5 bases, V lost 5 bases, and 6 bases had no gene match. Germline CDR1 KGHDR, CDR2 SFDVKD. The CDR3 DNA is TGTGCCACCAGTGTATTAGCGGGGGGGCAGGAGACCCAGTACTTC. Translation: CATSVLAGGQETQYF.

The gene calls are TRBV19 and TRBJ2-2; 9 bases are shared with TRBD2. V shed 3 bases, J shed 1 base, and the junction held 12 bases outside the gene matches. CDR1 is LNHDA and CDR2 is SQIVND in the germline V gene (reference sequence). There are 19 residues in the CDR3. CDR3 loop: CASSIRAFGLARNTGELFF. The CDR3 DNA reads as TGTGCCAGTAGTATTAGGGCCTTCGGACTAGCGAGGAACACCGGGGAGCTGTTTTTT.

This clone is a singleton in its sample. The rearrangement joins TRBV28 to TRBJ2-6; TRBD1 matches at 9 bases. The CDR3 is 16 amino acids. Trimming took 7 bases from V and 0 from J; bases not matched to a gene: 4. The germline gives CDR1 MDHEN, CDR2 SYDVKM. This CDR3 is CASTTGGASGANVLTF. As DNA, the CDR3 is TGTGCCAGCACCACAGGGGGCGCCTCTGGGGCCAACGTCCTGACTTTC.

This clone was detected only once. The chain carries TRBV3-1 (or the pseudogene TRBV3-2) and TRBJ1-6; D not certain. The ends were cut back, 2 bases at V and 5 bases at J, with 4 bases in the middle. CDR1 is LGHDT and CDR2 is YNNKEL in the germline V gene (reference sequence). The CDR3 is 13 amino acids. The DNA of the CDR3 is TGTGCCAGCAGCCAACCGGATAATTCACCCCTCCACTTT. Translated: CASSQPDNSPLHF.

The chain uses TRBV7-2 and TRBJ2-1; 15 bases match TRBD2. The CDR3 length is 16 residues. Unmatched junction bases numbered 3, after V lost 1 base and J lost 8 bases. CDR1 and CDR2 (germline): SGHTA, FQGNSA. Written as DNA, the CDR3 is TGTGCCAGCAGCTTAGAGGGGACTAGCGGGAGGCATGAGCAGTTCTTC. Amino acids: CASSLEGTSGRHEQFF.

The rearrangement joins TRBV9 to TRBJ2-3; D perhaps matches TRBD2 (6 bases). Germline CDR1 and CDR2: SGDLS and YYNGEE. Trimming removed 2 bases from V and 0 bases from J, with 10 bases in between. The CDR3 extends over 15 amino acids. CDR3: CASSVQGTSTDTQYF. The DNA of the CDR3 is TGTGCCAGCAGCGTTCAAGGGACTAGCACAGATACGCAGTATTTT.

In its sample, this clone was seen once. This rearrangement joins TRBV7-9 to TRBJ1-1; 7 positions agree with TRBD1. Trimming cost V 5 bases and J 0 bases; bases outside gene matches: 12. Per the germline V gene, CDR1 is SEHNR and CDR2 is FQNEAQ (reference sequence). This CDR3 region has 17 residues. The CDR3 bases are TGTGCCAGCAGCCCGACAGGGCCCCGGACCTTGAACACTGAAGCTTTCTTT. It encodes CASSPTGPRTLNTEAFF.

The rearrangement links TRBV24-1 to TRBJ2-1; tentatively, D is TRBD1 (6 bases). Germline assignment: CDR1 KGHDR and CDR2 SFDVKD. This CDR3 spans 14 amino acids. Trimming left V 4 bases short and J 2 bases short, with 8 bases between. The CDR3 DNA sequence: TGTGCCACCAGTGAACGGACAGCCTACAATGAGCAGTTCTTC. It is translated as CATSERTAYNEQFF.

V usage is TRBV6-4 and J usage is TRBJ2-1; 9 bases are a match to TRBD1. V lost 2 bases and J lost 6; bases outside the gene matches: 5. CDR1 is MRHNA and CDR2 is SNTAGT in the germline V gene. This CDR3 region has 15 residues. CDR3 residues: CASSDGGTGPNEQFF. The CDR3 DNA reads TGTGCCAGCAGTGACGGGGGGACAGGGCCCAATGAGCAGTTCTTC.

The chain combines TRBV19 with TRBJ1-5; D unclear. The CDR3 sequence is 15 residues long. Deletions cut 7 bases from V and 4 bases from J, with 17 bases between. Germline CDR1 is LNHDA and CDR2 is SQIVND (reference sequence). CDR3 loop: CASNPRLWVNQPQHF. The CDR3 DNA is TGTGCCAGTAACCCACGACTCTGGGTTAATCAGCCCCAGCATTTT.

V is TRBV6-6 and J is TRBJ1-6; D remains unclear. The V and J ends lost 7 bases and 0 bases respectively, with 7 bases between them. Germline CDR1 is MNHNY and CDR2 is SVGAGI (reference sequence). This CDR3 region has 14 residues. Here the CDR3 DNA reads TGTGCCAGCAACCCAGACTCCTATAATTCACCCCTCCACTTT. It specifies CASNPDSYNSPLHF.

The chain couples TRBV30 to TRBJ2-7; 7 nucleotides agree with TRBD2. CDR1 and CDR2 from the germline V gene are GTSNPN and SVGIG (reference sequence). This CDR3 is 13 amino acids long. The junction had 8 bases not matched to a gene; V was cut back by 6 bases and J by 3 bases. Written as DNA, the CDR3 is TGTGCCTGCCGACCCCGGGGGGTCTACGAGCAGTACTTC. This encodes CACRPRGVYEQYF.

The rearrangement uses TRBV11-2 and TRBJ2-7; TRBD2 might be the D (5 bases). This CDR3 region has 14 residues. From germline, CDR1 is SGHAT and CDR2 FQNNGV. V lost 2 bases and J 6 bases, leaving 14 bases between the germline ends. CDR3: CASSLNVREGEQYF. The CDR3 region has the DNA TGTGCCAGCAGCTTAAACGTTAGAGAGGGCGAGCAGTACTTC.

The CDR3 loop is CASSPGGRSGTQYF. CDR3 sequence (DNA): TGTGCCAGCAGCCCAGGGGGCCGGTCGGGTACGCAGTATTTT. The chain is built from TRBV5-4 and TRBJ2-3; 8 bases match TRBD1. The trim removed 4 bases at V and 8 bases at J, leaving 9 bases unmatched. Per the germline V gene, CDR1 is SGHNT and CDR2 is YYREEE (reference sequence). The CDR3 consists of 14 residues.

The CDR3 is CASREAAYNEQFF. CDR3 sequence (DNA): TGTGCCAGCAGGGAGGCCGCCTACAATGAGCAGTTCTTC. The chain couples TRBV6-6 to TRBJ2-1; weak D call: TRBD2 (5 bases). This CDR3 has 13 residues. With 6 bases removed from V and 2 bases from J, the gap between germline ends came to 8 bases. Germline CDR1 MNHNY, CDR2 SVGAGI (reference sequence).

The gene calls are TRBV4-1 and TRBJ2-4; 8 bases line up with TRBD2. Germline values: CDR1 MGHRA, CDR2 YSYEKL. This CDR3 is built from 15 residues. V lost 4 bases to trimming and J lost 4 bases; unmatched junction nucleotides: 6. The CDR3 DNA is TGCGCCAGCAGCCCGCTTACTAGCGGAAAAAACATTCAGTACTTC. Translating it yields CASSPLTSGKNIQYF.